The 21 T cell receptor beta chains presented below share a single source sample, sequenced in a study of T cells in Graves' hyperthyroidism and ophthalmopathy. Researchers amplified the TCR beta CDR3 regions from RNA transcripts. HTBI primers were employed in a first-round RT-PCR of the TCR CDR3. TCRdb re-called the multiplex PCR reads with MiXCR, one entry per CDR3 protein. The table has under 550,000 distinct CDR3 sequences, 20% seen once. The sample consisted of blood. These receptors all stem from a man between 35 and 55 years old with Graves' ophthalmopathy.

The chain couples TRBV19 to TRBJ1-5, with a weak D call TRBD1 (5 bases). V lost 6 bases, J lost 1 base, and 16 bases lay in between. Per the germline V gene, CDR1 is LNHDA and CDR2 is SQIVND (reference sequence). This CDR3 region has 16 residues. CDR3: CASSRRDEWSNQPQHF. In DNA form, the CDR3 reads TGTGCCAGTAGCCGACGGGACGAATGGAGCAATCAGCCCCAGCATTTT.

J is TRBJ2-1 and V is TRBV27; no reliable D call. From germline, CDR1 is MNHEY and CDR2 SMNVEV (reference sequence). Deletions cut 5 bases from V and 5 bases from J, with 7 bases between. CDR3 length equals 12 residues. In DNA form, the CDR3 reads TGTGCCAGCAGTACCCAGGACAATGAGCAGTTCTTC. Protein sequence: CASSTQDNEQFF.

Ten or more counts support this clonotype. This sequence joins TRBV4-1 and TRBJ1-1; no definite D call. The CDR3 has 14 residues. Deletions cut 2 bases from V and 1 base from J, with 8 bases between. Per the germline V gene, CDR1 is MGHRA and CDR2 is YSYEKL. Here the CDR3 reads CASSQPTENTEAFF. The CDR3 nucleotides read TGCGCCAGCAGCCAACCTACAGAGAACACTGAAGCTTTCTTT.

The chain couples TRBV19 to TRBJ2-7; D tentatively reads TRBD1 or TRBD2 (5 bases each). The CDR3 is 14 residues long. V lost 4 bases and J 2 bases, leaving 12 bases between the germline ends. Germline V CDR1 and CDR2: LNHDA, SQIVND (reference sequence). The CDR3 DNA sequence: TGTGCCAGTAGTACTGGGGACGGAACCTACGAGCAGTACTTC. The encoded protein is CASSTGDGTYEQYF.

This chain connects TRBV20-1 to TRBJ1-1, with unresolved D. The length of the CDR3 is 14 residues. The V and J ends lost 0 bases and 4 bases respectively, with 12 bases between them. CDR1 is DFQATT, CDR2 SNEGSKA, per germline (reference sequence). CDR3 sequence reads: CSARDPRIFTEAFF. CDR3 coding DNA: TGCAGTGCTAGAGATCCTCGGATTTTCACTGAAGCTTTCTTT.

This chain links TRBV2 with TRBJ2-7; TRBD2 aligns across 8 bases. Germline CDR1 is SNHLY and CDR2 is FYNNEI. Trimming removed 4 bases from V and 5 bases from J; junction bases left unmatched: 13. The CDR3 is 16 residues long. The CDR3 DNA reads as TGTGCCAGCAGTGGAGGGGTAGCGGGAAATTCCCACGAGCAGTACTTC. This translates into CASSGGVAGNSHEQYF.

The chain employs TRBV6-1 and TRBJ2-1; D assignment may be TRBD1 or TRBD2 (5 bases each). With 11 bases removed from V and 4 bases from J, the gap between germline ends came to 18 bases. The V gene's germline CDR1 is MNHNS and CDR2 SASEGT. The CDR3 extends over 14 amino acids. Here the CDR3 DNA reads TGTGCCTCCGGGGACCCGGGCGGGTACAATGAGCAGTTCTTC. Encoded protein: CASGDPGGYNEQFF.

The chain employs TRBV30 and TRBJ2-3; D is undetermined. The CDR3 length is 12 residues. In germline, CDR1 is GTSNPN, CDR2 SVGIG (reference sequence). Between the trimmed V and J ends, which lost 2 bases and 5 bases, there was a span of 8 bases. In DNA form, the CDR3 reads TGTGCCTGGAGTTCCCGGGTAGATACGCAGTATTTT. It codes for CAWSSRVDTQYF.

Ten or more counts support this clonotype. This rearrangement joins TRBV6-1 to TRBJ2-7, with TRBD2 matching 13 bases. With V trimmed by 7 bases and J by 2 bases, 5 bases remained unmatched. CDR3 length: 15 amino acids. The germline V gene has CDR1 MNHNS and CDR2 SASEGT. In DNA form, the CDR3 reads TGTGCCAGCAAGGGGACTAGCGGGATAGCCTACGAGCAGTACTTC. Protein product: CASKGTSGIAYEQYF.

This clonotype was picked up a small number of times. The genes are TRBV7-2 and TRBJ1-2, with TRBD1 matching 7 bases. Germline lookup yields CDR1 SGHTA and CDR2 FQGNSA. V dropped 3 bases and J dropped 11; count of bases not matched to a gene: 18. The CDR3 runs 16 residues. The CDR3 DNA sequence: TGTGCCAGCAGCTTCCCGGGACGGGACAGTCATCTTGGGTACACCTTC. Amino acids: CASSFPGRDSHLGYTF.

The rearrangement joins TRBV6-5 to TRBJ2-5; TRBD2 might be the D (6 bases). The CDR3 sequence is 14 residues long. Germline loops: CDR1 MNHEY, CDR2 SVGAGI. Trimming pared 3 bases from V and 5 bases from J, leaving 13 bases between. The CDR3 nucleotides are TGTGCCAGCAGTTATGGAAGGGACTTGGAGACCCAGTACTTC. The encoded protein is CASSYGRDLETQYF.

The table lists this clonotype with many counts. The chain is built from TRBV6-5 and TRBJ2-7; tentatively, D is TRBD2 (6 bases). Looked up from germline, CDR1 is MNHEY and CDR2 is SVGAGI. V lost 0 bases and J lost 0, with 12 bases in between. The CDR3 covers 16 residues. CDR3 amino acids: CASSYSRFGSSYEQYF. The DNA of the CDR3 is TGTGCCAGCAGTTACTCGCGGTTCGGGAGCTCCTACGAGCAGTACTTC.

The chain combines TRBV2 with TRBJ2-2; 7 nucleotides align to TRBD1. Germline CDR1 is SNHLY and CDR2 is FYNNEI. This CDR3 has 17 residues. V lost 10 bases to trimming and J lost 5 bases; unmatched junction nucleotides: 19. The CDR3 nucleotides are TGTGCCATCCCCCGTCCAAGGGGGCGCGTGTGGACCGGGGAGCTGTTTTTT. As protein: CAIPRPRGRVWTGELFF.

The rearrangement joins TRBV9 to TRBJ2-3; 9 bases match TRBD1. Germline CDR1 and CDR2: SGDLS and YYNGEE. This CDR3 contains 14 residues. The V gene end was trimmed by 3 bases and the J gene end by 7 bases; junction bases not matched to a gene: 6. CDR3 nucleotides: TGTGCCAGCAGCGAGGGGGGACAGGGCTATACGCAGTATTTT. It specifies CASSEGGQGYTQYF.

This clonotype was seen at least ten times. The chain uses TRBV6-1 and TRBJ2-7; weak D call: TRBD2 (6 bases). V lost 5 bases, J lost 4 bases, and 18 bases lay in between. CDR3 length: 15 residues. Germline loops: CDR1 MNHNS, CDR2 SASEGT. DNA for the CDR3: TGTGCCAGCAGTTACGCGGGGCCTAGCCCTTACGAGCAGTACTTC. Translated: CASSYAGPSPYEQYF.

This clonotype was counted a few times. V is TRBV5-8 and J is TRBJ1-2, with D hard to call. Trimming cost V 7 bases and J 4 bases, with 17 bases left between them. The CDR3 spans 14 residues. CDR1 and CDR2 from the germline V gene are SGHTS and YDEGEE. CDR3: CASSRLSSSYGYTF. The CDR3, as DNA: TGTGCCAGCTCCCGTCTATCGAGCAGCTATGGCTACACCTTC.

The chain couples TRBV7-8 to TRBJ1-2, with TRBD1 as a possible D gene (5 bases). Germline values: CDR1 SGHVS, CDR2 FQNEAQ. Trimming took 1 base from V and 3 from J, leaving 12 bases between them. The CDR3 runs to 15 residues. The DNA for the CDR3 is TGTGCCAGCAGCTTAGAGGCAGGGTGGGACTATGGCTACACCTTC. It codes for CASSLEAGWDYGYTF.

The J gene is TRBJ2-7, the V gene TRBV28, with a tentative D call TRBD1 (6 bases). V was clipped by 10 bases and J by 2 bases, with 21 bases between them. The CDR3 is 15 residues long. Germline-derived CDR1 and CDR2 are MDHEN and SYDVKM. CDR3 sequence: CAIRQTGWSTYEQYF. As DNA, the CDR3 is TGTGCCATCAGACAGACAGGTTGGAGTACCTACGAGCAGTACTTC. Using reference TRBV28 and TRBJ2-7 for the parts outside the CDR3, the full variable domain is DVKVTQSSRYLVKRTGEKVFLECVQDMDHENMFWYRQDPGLGLRLIYFSYDVKMKEKGDIPEGYSVSREKKERFSLILESASTNQTSMYLCAIRQTGWSTYEQYFGPGTRLTVT.

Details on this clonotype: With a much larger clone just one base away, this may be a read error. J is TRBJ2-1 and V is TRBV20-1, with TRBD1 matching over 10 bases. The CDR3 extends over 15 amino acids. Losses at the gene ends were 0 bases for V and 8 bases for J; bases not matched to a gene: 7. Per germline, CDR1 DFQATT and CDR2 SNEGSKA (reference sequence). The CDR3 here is CSARDRDRGWDEQFF. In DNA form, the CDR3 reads TGCAGTGCTAGAGACCGGGACAGGGGATGGGATGAGCAGTTCTTC.

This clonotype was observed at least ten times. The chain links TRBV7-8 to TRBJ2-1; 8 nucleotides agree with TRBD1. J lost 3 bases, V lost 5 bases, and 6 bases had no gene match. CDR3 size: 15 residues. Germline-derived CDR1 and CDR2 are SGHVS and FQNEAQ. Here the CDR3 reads CASSLTGVGYNEQFF. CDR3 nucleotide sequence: TGTGCCAGCAGCCTGACAGGGGTGGGCTACAATGAGCAGTTCTTC.

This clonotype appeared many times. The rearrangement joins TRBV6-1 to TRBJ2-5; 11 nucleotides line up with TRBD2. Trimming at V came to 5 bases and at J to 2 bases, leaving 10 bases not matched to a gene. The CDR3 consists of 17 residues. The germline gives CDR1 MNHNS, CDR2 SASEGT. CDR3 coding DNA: TGTGCCAGCAGTACTAGGAGACTAGCGGGATTTCAAGAGACCCAGTACTTC. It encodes CASSTRRLAGFQETQYF.